A selection of T cell receptor beta chains follows, all from one sample in a study of beta chain features in type 1 diabetes. Clones were read by immunoSEQ multiplex PCR, and TCRdb kept only the in-frame ones, dropping some. The sample shows roughly 350,000 clones, approximately 10% of them seen only once. Material: naive CD4+ T cells from blood. Receptors originate from a woman in her 30s in good health. CDR3s include the opening cysteine and the closing phenylalanine or tryptophan. The D gene is left open where the match is weak. A clone size is listed for some rows: how often the clone was seen (once, few, many), or a class if it is expanded.

>TRBD2|.|TRBJ2-3|TRBV4-3
TGCGCCAGCAGCCCCTTCTCCCTAGCGGGGAAGACAGATACGCAGTATTTT
CASSPFSLAGKTDTQYF
>.|few|TRBJ1-5|TRBV28
TGTGCCAGCAGTTCCCCAGTGAACCCCCAGCATTTT
CASSSPVNPQHF
>TRBD1|.|TRBJ2-3|TRBV6-5
TGTGCCAGCAGCCGGGACAGGCGCACAGATACGCAGTATTTT
CASSRDRRTDTQYF
>TRBD1|.|TRBJ2-7|TRBV10-3
TGTGCCATCAGTGAGCGAGGACAGGGAAGGTACGAGCAGTACTTC
CAISERGQGRYEQYF
>.|few|TRBJ1-1|TRBV7-7
TGTGCTAGCAGCCCATCCCCGGGGTCGAACACTGAAGCTTTCTTT
CASSPSPGSNTEAFF
>TRBD2|.|TRBJ2-5|TRBV5-1
TGCGCCAGCGCCGGGACTAGCAAAGAGACCCAGTACTTC
CASAGTSKETQYF
>.|few|TRBJ2-3|TRBV2
TGTGCCAGCAGTGTGCACAACACAGATACGCAGTATTTT
CASSVHNTDTQYF
>TRBD2|.|TRBJ2-1|TRBV27
TGTGCCAGCAGTCGGACTAGCGGAAACTACAATGAGCAGTTCTTC
CASSRTSGNYNEQFF
>TRBD1|.|TRBJ1-4|TRBV27
TGTGCCAGCAGGTCAAGCAACAGGGGGAGTTCTACAGCAACTAATGAAAAACTGTTTTTT
CASRSSNRGSSTATNEKLFF
>TRBD1|few|TRBJ1-1|TRBV6-5
TGTGCCAGCAGTATAACCCGACAGGGGAACACTGAAGCTTTCTTT
CASSITRQGNTEAFF
>.|.|TRBJ1-5|TRBV28
TGTGCCAGCGTAACAGGGCACAATCAGCCCCAGCATTTT
CASVTGHNQPQHF